This TCR beta chain originates from a study of blood T cell repertoires in COVID-19. On the study more broadly: Material from acute and convalescent COVID-19 was sourced from the United States, Italy and Spain. T cells, B-cell-depleted T cells, or PBMCs supplied cDNA or gDNA.

V lost 2 bases and J lost 0; bases outside the gene matches: 8. Germline CDR1 is SGHNT and CDR2 is YENEEA. This CDR3 region has 17 residues. Original data processing: Using reference gene primer amplification, nucleated cell counts were estimated. Using immunoSEQ multiplex PCR, the repertoire was profiled, and TCRdb retains in-frame clones only, with some absent. V, J and clone size were drawn from that table, and D and trimming were deduced from the DNA. The table has about 210,000 clones, about 80% seen once. The sequenced sample was peripheral blood. This receptor was obtained from a woman aged 40 to 50 with active or convalescent COVID-19. The chain employs TRBV11-3 and TRBJ2-7, with 9 bases identical to TRBD1. CDR3 DNA sequence: TGTGCCAGCAGCTTAAGGGGTTGGGACAGGGCCTCCTACGAGCAGTACTTC. It translates to CASSLRGWDRASYEQYF.